A single sample gave rise to the 17 T cell receptor beta chains below, sequenced in a study of vaccination and CD4 T cells after COVID-19. Oncomine TCR Beta short-read sequencing was applied to DNA from cultured CD4+ T cells. DNA came from CD4+ T cells after culture. One entry per CDR3 protein, called by TCRdb with MiXCR from the PCR reads. The repertoire holds 8,000 to 9,500 distinct CDR3 sequences, around 30% seen once, with around a quarter in the top ten. No antigens are known for them. Regarding treatment: roughly 11-day PBMC culture with coronavirus spike peptide pools or control peptides (ViraFEST assay). Pre-COVID-19 pandemic sampling (2011-2018) yielded the unexposed donor's CD4+ T cells. Sequencing was carried out using CD4+ T cells from blood, cultured in vitro. All receptors come from a human donor in good health.

This clonotype has a handful of counts. This chain links TRBV20-1 with TRBJ2-7; 7 bases match TRBD2. This CDR3 is built from 13 residues. The V segment lost 3 bases and the J segment 6 bases; nucleotides outside the gene matches: 8. Germline lookup yields CDR1 DFQATT and CDR2 SNEGSKA (reference sequence). Here the CDR3 DNA reads TGCAGTGCTAGTGGGGGGGATACGACCGAGCAGTACTTC. Protein product: CSASGGDTTEQYF.

This clonotype is labeled medium-sized. The chain recombines TRBV27 with TRBJ1-5; D not resolved. The CDR3 is 15 residues long. Germline CDR1 and CDR2: MNHEY and SMNVEV (reference sequence). Trimming stripped 2 bases from V and 7 bases from J, with 15 bases between. The DNA for the CDR3 is TGTGCCAGCAGTTTAGGGCGGGGTGTGGGGCAGCCCCAGCATTTT. Protein sequence: CASSLGRGVGQPQHF.

The chain couples TRBV6-1 to TRBJ2-2, with D maybe TRBD2 (6 bases). The CDR3 covers 15 residues. From germline, CDR1 is MNHNS and CDR2 SASEGT. V was clipped by 6 bases and J by 8 bases, with 19 bases between them. CDR3 region: CASRDSGRASGELFF. As DNA, the CDR3 is TGTGCCAGCAGAGATAGCGGAAGAGCATCGGGGGAGCTGTTTTTT.

V usage is TRBV7-6 and J usage is TRBJ2-7; 11 positions match TRBD2. V shed 1 base, J shed 3 bases, and the junction held 2 bases outside the gene matches. Germline CDR1 reads SGHVS; CDR2 reads FNYEAQ. The CDR3 loop spans 15 amino acids. The CDR3 is CASSLGTSGSYEQYF. CDR3 nucleotides: TGTGCCAGCAGCTTAGGTACTAGCGGGAGCTACGAGCAGTACTTC.

Worth noting for this clonotype: One junction end does not reproduce the germline sequence, and a read error may be involved. This chain connects TRBV20-1 to TRBJ2-7, with 7 bases matching TRBD1. Germline CDR1 and CDR2: DFQATT and SNEGSKA (reference sequence). The CDR3 extends over 13 amino acids. The CDR3 DNA is TGCAGTGGTAGAGCTACAGGGGTCTACGAGCAGTACTTC. Protein product: CSGRATGVYEQYF.

The J gene is TRBJ1-6, the V gene TRBV11-2; maybe TRBD1 (5 bases). The CDR3 spans 17 residues. V dropped 0 bases and J dropped 9 bases, with 18 bases sitting between them. Germline CDR1 is SGHAT and CDR2 is FQNNGV. This CDR3 is CASSLDGATAGPSPLHF. CDR3 coding DNA: TGTGCCAGCAGCTTAGATGGTGCGACGGCAGGGCCTTCACCCCTCCACTTT.

This clonotype has just a few counts. The chain employs TRBV24-1 and TRBJ2-2; D is ambiguous. CDR3 length: 16 residues. The V gene lost 4 bases and the J gene lost 4 bases, with 15 bases spanning the gap. CDR1 KGHDR and CDR2 SFDVKD come from the germline V gene. For the CDR3, the DNA is TGTGCCACCAGTGACCGCATATATGACACCACCGGGGAGCTGTTTTTT. It encodes CATSDRIYDTTGELFF.

This clonotype occurred once. The chain employs TRBV7-2 and TRBJ2-3; D unclear. The CDR3 has 13 residues. Germline values: CDR1 SGHTA, CDR2 FQGNSA. V lost 4 bases to trimming and J lost 4 bases, with 9 bases between them. DNA for the CDR3: TGTGCCAGCAGCTCACAAGTCCCAGATACGCAGTATTTT. Translating it yields CASSSQVPDTQYF.

The rearrangement links TRBV18 to TRBJ2-5; 10 nucleotides align to TRBD1. Germline V gene lookup returns CDR1 KGHSH and CDR2 LQKENI. The CDR3 covers 15 residues. Germline trimming cut 6 bases from V and 3 bases from J; bases unmatched to any gene: 7. CDR3 region: CASSRDRGREETQYF. The CDR3 DNA is TGTGCCAGCTCTCGGGACAGGGGTCGGGAAGAGACCCAGTACTTC.

The gene calls are TRBV27 and TRBJ2-3; 10 bases fit TRBD2. The CDR3 contains 15 residues. V gave up 3 bases and J gave up 3 bases; unmatched junction bases: 3. Germline values: CDR1 MNHEY, CDR2 SMNVEV (reference sequence). CDR3 in amino acids: CASSFSGRETDTQYF. CDR3 coding DNA: TGTGCCAGCAGTTTCAGCGGGAGGGAGACAGATACGCAGTATTTT.

The chain combines TRBV6-1 with TRBJ2-1; 8 bases agree with TRBD2. This CDR3 contains 15 residues. Losses at the gene ends were 5 bases for V and 6 bases for J; bases not matched to a gene: 9. Germline V gene sequence: CDR1 MNHNS, CDR2 SASEGT. The CDR3 spells CASSHGLAGGNEQFF. Here the CDR3 DNA reads TGTGCCAGCAGTCACGGACTGGCGGGAGGCAATGAGCAGTTCTTC.

The J gene is TRBJ1-1, the V gene TRBV5-5; D is unresolved. The ends were cut back, 1 base at V and 7 bases at J, with 20 bases in the middle. Looked up from germline, CDR1 is SGHKS and CDR2 is YYEKEE (reference sequence). This CDR3 is built from 16 residues. In DNA form, the CDR3 reads TGTGCCAGCAGCTTGTCGTTGGGCCCGCCCCGGGGTGAAGCTTTCTTT. This codes for CASSLSLGPPRGEAFF.

The chain combines TRBV28 with TRBJ1-2; maybe TRBD1 (6 bases). The CDR3 is 14 residues long. CDR1 and CDR2 (germline): MDHEN, SYDVKM. Trimming removed 6 bases from V and 4 bases from J, with 15 bases in between. CDR3 sequence (DNA): TGTGCCAGCAGCCCTTCAGGACAGCGCTATGGCTACACCTTC. This codes for CASSPSGQRYGYTF.

CDR3 amino acids: CASSLGLAGNEQFF. The CDR3 bases are TGTGCCAGCAGCTTAGGACTAGCGGGAAACGAGCAGTTCTTC. The chain combines TRBV7-6 with TRBJ2-1, with TRBD2 identical over 11 bases. CDR3 length equals 14 residues. Trimming took 1 base from V and 10 from J; bases not matched to a gene: 3. CDR1 and CDR2 (germline): SGHVS, FNYEAQ.

V usage is TRBV20-1 and J usage is TRBJ1-1, with unresolved D. The germline gives CDR1 DFQATT, CDR2 SNEGSKA (reference sequence). V lost 6 bases to trimming and J lost 11 bases, with 22 bases between them. This CDR3 is 13 amino acids long. The CDR3 spells CSAPVQEKLGAFF. The CDR3 DNA is TGCAGTGCCCCCGTGCAGGAGAAGTTGGGGGCTTTCTTT.

V gene TRBV20-1 combines with J gene TRBJ2-5; perhaps TRBD2 as D (7 bases). The length of the CDR3 is 14 residues. Germline V gene lookup returns CDR1 DFQATT and CDR2 SNEGSKA (reference sequence). The ends were cut back, 3 bases at V and 5 bases at J, with 16 bases in the middle. In DNA, the CDR3 is TGCAGTGCTAGGGAGTGGGGGCGGGAGGAGACCCAGTACTTC. Its protein product is CSAREWGREETQYF.

This clonotype was found a few times. The chain employs TRBV6-5 and TRBJ2-7; 8 bases map to TRBD1. Germline assignment: CDR1 MNHEY and CDR2 SVGAGI. The junction had 4 bases not matched to a gene; V was cut back by 4 bases and J by 2 bases. This CDR3 comprises 14 residues. The CDR3 protein is CASSWGQATYEQYF. The DNA for the CDR3 is TGTGCCAGCAGTTGGGGACAGGCCACCTACGAGCAGTACTTC.